This T cell receptor (beta chain) was recovered during a study of blood T cell repertoires in COVID-19. Trimming took 7 bases from V and 2 from J, leaving 6 bases between them. CDR3 length: 11 amino acids. From germline, CDR1 is MDHEN and CDR2 SYDVKM. TCRdb's copy holds only in-frame clones and misses some; the assay was immunoSEQ multiplex PCR. The repertoire includes 300,000 to 350,000 clones, roughly 88% of them detected once, and over 4.5% sits in the top ten. Among Cohort 3 donors, those recovered had two negative PCRs, clearance, or symptom resolution. This clonotype originated in a man in his thirties or forties who had recovered from COVID-19. The sample comprised PBMCs or T cells enriched from blood (not recorded which). The chain couples TRBV28 to TRBJ2-7; D is unclear. This CDR3 is CASTRAYEQYF. CDR3 in DNA: TGTGCCAGCACCCGCGCCTACGAGCAGTACTTC.